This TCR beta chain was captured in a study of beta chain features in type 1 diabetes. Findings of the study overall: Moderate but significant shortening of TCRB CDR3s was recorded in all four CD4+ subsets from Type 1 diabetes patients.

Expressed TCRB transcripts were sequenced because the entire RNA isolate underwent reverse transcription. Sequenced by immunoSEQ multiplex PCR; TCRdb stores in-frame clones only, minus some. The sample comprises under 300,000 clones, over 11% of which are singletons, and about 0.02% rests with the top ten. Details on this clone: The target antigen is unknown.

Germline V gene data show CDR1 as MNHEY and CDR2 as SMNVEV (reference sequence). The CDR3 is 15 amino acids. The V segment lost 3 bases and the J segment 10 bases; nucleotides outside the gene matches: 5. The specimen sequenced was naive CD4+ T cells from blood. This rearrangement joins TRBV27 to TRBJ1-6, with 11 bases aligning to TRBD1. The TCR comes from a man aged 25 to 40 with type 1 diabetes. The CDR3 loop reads CASSLLDRGQSPLHF. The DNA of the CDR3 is TGTGCCAGCAGTTTGCTGGACAGGGGGCAATCACCCCTCCACTTT.